One sample yielded the 9 T cell receptor beta chains listed below, sequenced in a study of blood T cell repertoires in COVID-19. TCRdb keeps only in-frame clones here, not all; method: immunoSEQ multiplex PCR. This table holds under 80,000 clones, about 87% found once. The source material was peripheral blood. The receptors derive from a man aged 55 to 70 with acute or convalescent COVID-19.

The chain carries TRBV7-2 and TRBJ1-2, with 7 bases lining up with TRBD1. Germline CDR1 SGHTA, CDR2 FQGNSA. V gave up 2 bases and J gave up 6 bases; unmatched junction bases: 6. The CDR3 has 14 residues. The CDR3 sequence: CASSLNRGGNGYTF. DNA of the CDR3: TGTGCCAGCAGCTTAAACAGGGGAGGCAATGGCTACACCTTC.

The chain couples TRBV19 to TRBJ1-4, with 8 bases identical to TRBD1. Germline assignment: CDR1 LNHDA and CDR2 SQIVND (reference sequence). This CDR3 has 13 amino acids. V lost 6 bases to trimming and J lost 7 bases; unmatched junction nucleotides: 4. CDR3 residues: CASSPGGTEKLFF. CDR3 DNA sequence: TGTGCCAGTAGCCCAGGGGGCACTGAAAAACTGTTTTTT. Full variable domain (remainder filled in from reference TRBV19 and TRBJ1-4): DGGITQSPKYLFRKEGQNVTLSCEQNLNHDAMYWYRQDPGQGLRLIYYSQIVNDFQKGDIAEGYSVSREKKESFPLTVTSAQKNPTAFYLCASSPGGTEKLFFGSGTQLSVL.

This chain uses TRBV10-1 with TRBJ1-1; tentative D call: TRBD1 (5 bases). Germline V gene sequence: CDR1 WNHNN, CDR2 SYGVQD (reference sequence). This CDR3 region has 15 residues. The V and J ends lost 8 bases and 1 base respectively, with 17 bases between them. Here the CDR3 reads CASRDLTDKNTEAFF. The CDR3 bases are TGCGCCAGCCGCGACTTGACAGACAAGAACACTGAAGCTTTCTTT.

The chain uses TRBV2 and TRBJ1-4; weak D call: TRBD1 (5 bases). V lost 4 bases and J lost 4, with 10 bases in between. CDR1 is SNHLY, CDR2 FYNNEI, per germline. The CDR3 contains 14 residues. This CDR3 is CASSVGRGNEKLFF. The CDR3, as DNA: TGTGCCAGCAGTGTTGGTAGGGGTAATGAAAAACTGTTTTTT.

The chain recombines TRBV11-2 with TRBJ2-6; no clear D. Germline CDR1 reads SGHAT; CDR2 reads FQNNGV. The CDR3 has 15 amino acids. V dropped 3 bases and J dropped 0 bases, with 6 bases sitting between them. Here the CDR3 reads CASSFENSGANVLTF. CDR3 coding DNA: TGTGCCAGCAGCTTTGAGAACTCTGGGGCCAACGTCCTGACTTTC.

This chain uses TRBV19 with TRBJ1-2; 9 bases are shared with TRBD1. The CDR3 loop spans 14 amino acids. The germline V gene encodes CDR1 LNHDA and CDR2 SQIVND (reference sequence). With V trimmed by 6 bases and J by 3 bases, 5 bases remained unmatched. Written as DNA, the CDR3 is TGTGCCAGTAGCCGACAGGGGGGCGACTATGGCTACACCTTC. This encodes CASSRQGGDYGYTF.

Only one count was recorded for this clone. V gene TRBV9 combines with J gene TRBJ1-2; maybe TRBD1 (6 bases). V lost 0 bases, J lost 5 bases, and 11 bases lay in between. Per the germline V gene, CDR1 is SGDLS and CDR2 is YYNGEE. The CDR3 is 14 residues long. As DNA, the CDR3 is TGTGCCAGCAGCGTAGCCGAGGACAGTTATGGCTACACCTTC. This encodes CASSVAEDSYGYTF.

The chain employs TRBV7-2 and TRBJ1-5; 9 bases line up with TRBD1. Germline CDR1 SGHTA, CDR2 FQGNSA. The length of the CDR3 is 15 residues. Losses at the gene ends were 0 bases for V and 5 bases for J; bases not matched to a gene: 2. CDR3 loop: CASSLAGDRDQPQHF. DNA for the CDR3: TGTGCCAGCAGCTTAGCGGGGGACAGGGATCAGCCCCAGCATTTT. Using reference TRBV7-2 and TRBJ1-5 for the parts outside the CDR3, the full variable domain is GAGVSQSPSNKVTEKGKDVELRCDPISGHTALYWYRQSLGQGLEFLIYFQGNSAPDKSGLPSDRFSAERTGGSVSTLTIQRTQQEDSAVYLCASSLAGDRDQPQHFGDGTRLSIL.

This clone came up once. The V call is TRBV2, the J call TRBJ2-6, with D possibly matching TRBD2 (6 bases). Trimming removed 6 bases at V and 2 bases at J, with 23 bases between. Germline V gene sequence: CDR1 SNHLY, CDR2 FYNNEI. The CDR3 is made up of 19 amino acids. As DNA, the CDR3 is TGTGCCAGCAGACGGGACTCGGGACCTCTGCCCCCTGGGGCCAACGTCCTGACTTTC. Translating gives CASRRDSGPLPPGANVLTF.